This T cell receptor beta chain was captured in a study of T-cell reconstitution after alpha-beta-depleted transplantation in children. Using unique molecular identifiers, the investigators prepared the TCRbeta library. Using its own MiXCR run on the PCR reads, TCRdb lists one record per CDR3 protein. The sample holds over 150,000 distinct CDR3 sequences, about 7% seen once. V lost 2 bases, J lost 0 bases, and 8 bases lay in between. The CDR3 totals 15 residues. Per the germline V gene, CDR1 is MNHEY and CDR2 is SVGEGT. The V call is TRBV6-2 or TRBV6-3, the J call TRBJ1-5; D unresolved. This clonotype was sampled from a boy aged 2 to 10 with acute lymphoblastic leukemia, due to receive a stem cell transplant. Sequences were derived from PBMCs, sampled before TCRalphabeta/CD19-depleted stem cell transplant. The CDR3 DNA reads TGTGCCAGCAGTTACAACCGGTATAGCAATCAGCCCCAGCATTTT. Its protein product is CASSYNRYSNQPQHF.